Presented here are 15 T cell receptor beta chains from one specimen sequenced in a study of shared clonotypes between healthy human individuals. Generated by immunoSEQ multiplex PCR, the TCRdb table keeps only in-frame clones and is missing some. The sample holds fewer than 650,000 clones, roughly four fifths seen once. The specimen sequenced was PBMCs. These receptors were obtained from a woman in her thirties or forties in good health. Some clones in this sample may be carry-over from other donors' samples.

The rearrangement joins TRBV28 to TRBJ1-2, with D unclear. Trimming took off 6 bases at V and 4 bases at J, with 9 bases between the two ends. Germline CDR1 reads MDHEN; CDR2 reads SYDVKM. There are 12 residues in the CDR3. The CDR3 spells CASSRRSYGYTF. CDR3 nucleotide sequence: TGTGCCAGCAGCCGGAGGTCCTATGGCTACACCTTC.

With regard to this clone: This probably arose from a read error, given a far larger clone one base away. The sample carries other DNA sequences with the same CDR3. J is TRBJ2-2 and V is TRBV6-4; 8 nucleotides agree with TRBD1. The CDR3 loop spans 16 amino acids. Germline CDR1 reads MRHNA; CDR2 reads SNTAGT. The junction had 10 bases not matched to a gene; V was cut back by 3 bases and J by 7 bases. The CDR3 nucleotides read TGTGCCAGCAGTGATTCTGGGCAGGGGGCCGGCGGGGAGCTGTTTTTT. Translated: CASSDSGQGAGGELFF.

This chain joins TRBV7-8 and TRBJ2-1; TRBD2 matches 10 bases. V shed 3 bases and J 7 bases; nucleotides not matched to a gene: 12. The CDR3 consists of 17 residues. Germline lookup yields CDR1 SGHVS and CDR2 FQNEAQ. In DNA, the CDR3 is TGTGCCAGCAGCTTCTCCGCGGGAATAGCGGGAGGAAATGAGCAGTTCTTC. Amino acids: CASSFSAGIAGGNEQFF.

This sequence joins TRBV2 and TRBJ1-5; possibly TRBD1 for D (6 bases). The V end was cut by 3 bases, the J end by 5 bases, with 11 bases between. CDR1 and CDR2 (germline): SNHLY, FYNNEI. This CDR3 is built from 14 residues. The CDR3, as DNA: TGTGCCAGCAGTGACAGGGGTACGTATCAGCCCCAGCATTTT. It yields the protein CASSDRGTYQPQHF.

The chain is built from TRBV7-9 and TRBJ2-5; D not resolved. Trimming shortened V by 2 bases and J by 0 bases, and 4 bases separated the two germline ends. The germline CDR1 and CDR2 sequences are SEHNR and FQNEAQ (reference sequence). The CDR3 is 13 residues long. For the CDR3, the DNA is TGTGCCAGCAGCTTACAACACCAAGAGACCCAGTACTTC. This codes for CASSLQHQETQYF.

Note on this clone: The same CDR3 arises from other DNA sequences in this sample as well. The J gene is TRBJ2-7, the V gene TRBV11-2, with 8 bases matching TRBD2. The trim removed 1 base at V and 5 bases at J, leaving 7 bases unmatched. The CDR3 runs 15 residues. Germline loops: CDR1 SGHAT, CDR2 FQNNGV. This chain's CDR3 is CASSLAAGGGDEQYF. CDR3 coding DNA: TGTGCCAGCAGCTTAGCCGCGGGGGGCGGCGACGAGCAGTACTTC.

V is TRBV6-5 and J is TRBJ2-5; D tentatively reads TRBD1 or TRBD2 (6 bases each). V was trimmed by 7 bases and J by 9 bases, leaving 21 bases between them. Germline V gene data show CDR1 as MNHEY and CDR2 as SVGAGI. This CDR3 comprises 14 residues. The CDR3: CASKGGRLAWSQYF. CDR3 nucleotides: TGTGCCAGCAAGGGGGGACGGCTAGCGTGGTCCCAGTACTTC.

The chain couples TRBV4-1 to TRBJ1-4; D is undetermined. Germline V gene sequence: CDR1 MGHRA, CDR2 YSYEKL. The CDR3 is 15 residues long. Trimming left V 5 bases short and J 5 bases short, with 15 bases between. The CDR3 spells CASSWLERMNEKLFF. The CDR3 DNA reads as TGCGCCAGCAGCTGGCTGGAGCGGATGAATGAAAAACTGTTTTTT.

Turning to this clone: Other DNA sequences in this sample translate to the same CDR3. The chain employs TRBV28 and TRBJ1-5; D ambiguous. V lost 6 bases to trimming and J lost 0 bases, with 3 bases between them. This CDR3 contains 12 residues. Germline assignment: CDR1 MDHEN and CDR2 SYDVKM. CDR3 sequence (DNA): TGTGCCAGCAGCCGTAGCAATCAGCCCCAGCATTTT. Protein sequence: CASSRSNQPQHF.

The gene calls are TRBV7-3 and TRBJ1-2, with D perhaps matching TRBD1 (5 bases). Germline CDR1 is SGHTA and CDR2 is FQGTGA. The CDR3 is 14 amino acids. Trimming shortened V by 4 bases and J by 5 bases, and 14 bases separated the two germline ends. The CDR3 loop is CASSSPRGSYGYTF. CDR3 in DNA: TGTGCCAGCAGCTCACCTCGGGGGAGTTATGGCTACACCTTC.

The rearrangement uses TRBV30 and TRBJ2-5; possibly TRBD2 for D (6 bases). CDR3 length: 15 amino acids. With 2 bases removed from V and 2 bases from J, the gap between germline ends came to 15 bases. In germline, CDR1 is GTSNPN, CDR2 SVGIG (reference sequence). The CDR3 spells CAWSTLWLAQETQYF. Here the CDR3 DNA reads TGTGCCTGGAGTACTTTGTGGCTAGCGCAAGAGACCCAGTACTTC.

The chain links TRBV7-6 to TRBJ2-4; a possible D gene is TRBD1 (6 bases). The germline V gene encodes CDR1 SGHVS and CDR2 FNYEAQ. V was shortened by 0 bases and J by 4 bases, with 19 bases between the two germline ends. The CDR3 sequence is 18 residues long. The CDR3 here is CASSLAWETGPRKNIQYF. The CDR3 bases are TGTGCCAGCAGCTTAGCGTGGGAGACAGGCCCCAGGAAAAACATTCAGTACTTC.

The chain is built from TRBV28 and TRBJ2-1; D call uncertain. V lost 3 bases and J 8 bases, leaving 8 bases between the germline ends. This CDR3 has 12 amino acids. Germline CDR1 and CDR2: MDHEN and SYDVKM. The CDR3 nucleotides are TGTGCCAGCAGTTTGCTGGAGTATGAGCAGTTCTTC. It codes for CASSLLEYEQFF.

This rearrangement joins TRBV29-1 to TRBJ1-3; 7 nucleotides line up with TRBD1. Germline lookup yields CDR1 SQVTM and CDR2 ANQGSEA. Losses at the gene ends were 7 bases for V and 4 bases for J; bases not matched to a gene: 10. The CDR3 is 14 residues long. CDR3 loop: CSAARDSLGNTIYF. The CDR3 coding sequence is TGCAGCGCCGCCCGGGACAGCCTCGGAAACACCATATATTTT.

This chain links TRBV11-2 with TRBJ1-2; D may be TRBD1 (5 bases). CDR3 length equals 13 residues. The V gene's germline CDR1 is SGHAT and CDR2 FQNNGV. Trimming took off 1 base at V and 4 bases at J, with 7 bases between the two ends. For the CDR3, the DNA is TGTGCCAGCAGCTTAGCTGACAGCTATGGCTACACCTTC. Protein product: CASSLADSYGYTF.